The 27 T cell receptor beta chains below all came from one sample that was sequenced in a study of blood T cell repertoires in COVID-19 (dated by TCRdb to 2018 to 2020). Libraries were made using the immunoSEQ multiplex PCR assay. The table comes from immuneACCESS by way of TCRdb, which keeps in-frame sequences with V and J called. Part of the clones is missing from these tables; in studies checked, under half for an unresolved V gene and the rest for unknown reasons. This sample is represented by 150,000 to 200,000 clones; 87% of them were singletons. The ten largest clones represent over 4.5% of the sample. Sequencing used peripheral blood. These receptors all come from a human donor in a cohort sampled during active COVID-19.

The chain joins TRBV3-1 (or the pseudogene TRBV3-2) to TRBJ2-5; TRBD2 matches 13 bases. The CDR3 totals 17 residues. The germline gives CDR1 LGHDT, CDR2 YNNKEL (reference sequence). The junction had 6 bases not matched to a gene; V was cut back by 1 base and J by 4 bases. CDR3 DNA sequence: TGTGCCAGCAGCCAAGGACTAGCGGGAGGAAGGGGAGAGACCCAGTACTTC. Its translation: CASSQGLAGGRGETQYF.

CDR3 in amino acids: CASSPLGSYEQYF. CDR3 bases: TGCGCCAGCAGTCCCCTGGGCAGTTACGAGCAGTACTTC. This sequence joins TRBV23-1 and TRBJ2-7; D remains ambiguous. TRBV23-1 is sorted into the ORF group, with uncertain function. The V gene lost 4 bases and the J gene lost 4 bases, with 11 bases spanning the gap. This CDR3 is 13 amino acids long.

This sequence joins TRBV10-3 and TRBJ2-1, with 12 bases that match TRBD2. J was trimmed by 8 bases and V by 4 bases; bases with no gene match: 0. This CDR3 has 13 residues. The germline CDR1 and CDR2 sequences are ENHRY and SYGVKD. The CDR3 here is CAISGLAGDEQFF. CDR3 bases: TGTGCCATCAGTGGACTAGCGGGAGATGAGCAGTTCTTC.

J is TRBJ2-3 and V is TRBV7-9; 8 nucleotides align to TRBD2. The CDR3 consists of 17 residues. J was trimmed by 4 bases and V by 5 bases; bases with no gene match: 14. Germline assignment: CDR1 SEHNR and CDR2 FQNEAQ (reference sequence). The chain's CDR3 is CASSPAGGIAVSDTQYF. DNA for the CDR3: TGTGCCAGCAGCCCCGCGGGGGGAATAGCAGTCTCAGATACGCAGTATTTT.

The chain joins TRBV5-3 to TRBJ1-2, with no clear D. TRBV5-3 is an ORF; its function is uncertain. V lost 4 bases, J lost 2 bases, and 21 bases lay in between. The length of the CDR3 is 17 residues. The CDR3 loop is CARSRTFRPLGNYGYTF. The DNA of the CDR3 is TGTGCCAGAAGCCGAACATTCAGACCCCTCGGGAACTATGGCTACACCTTC.

The chain uses TRBV10-1 and TRBJ2-7; D remains ambiguous. Germline V gene sequence: CDR1 WNHNN, CDR2 SYGVQD (reference sequence). The CDR3 has 9 amino acids. V lost 10 bases to trimming and J lost 3 bases, with 4 bases between them. The CDR3 spells CAICYEQYF. CDR3 sequence (DNA): TGCGCCATCTGCTACGAGCAGTACTTC.

The chain recombines TRBV19 with TRBJ2-7; a weak D match, TRBD1 (6 bases). Trimming cost V 9 bases and J 4 bases, with 22 bases left between them. The CDR3 has 15 amino acids. Germline-derived CDR1 and CDR2 are LNHDA and SQIVND (reference sequence). CDR3 sequence reads: CASNMATGHTYEQYF. Here the CDR3 DNA reads TGTGCCAGCAACATGGCCACGGGACACACTTACGAGCAGTACTTC.

The CDR3 region is CASSPSSGLTKQYF. In nucleotides, the CDR3 is TGTGCCAGCAGCCCTAGCTCGGGCCTTACGAAGCAGTACTTC. The chain recombines TRBV14 with TRBJ2-7; TRBD2 is a possible D gene (5 bases). This CDR3 contains 14 residues. CDR1 is SGHDN and CDR2 is FVKESK in the germline V gene. V gave up 4 bases and J gave up 8 bases, with 18 bases separating them.

V and J are TRBV18 and TRBJ2-7; 9 bases agree with TRBD2. The germline V gene encodes CDR1 KGHSH and CDR2 LQKENI. With 4 bases clipped from V and 5 bases from J, the junction kept 6 bases outside the gene matches. The CDR3 extends over 14 amino acids. CDR3 protein: CASSLAGVDDEQYF. The CDR3 nucleotides are TGTGCCAGCTCACTAGCGGGAGTAGACGACGAGCAGTACTTC.

The chain recombines TRBV4-1 with TRBJ2-7; D might be TRBD2 (5 bases). The germline V gene encodes CDR1 MGHRA and CDR2 YSYEKL. The CDR3 is made up of 14 amino acids. V was clipped by 5 bases and J by 2 bases, with 13 bases between them. For the CDR3, the DNA is TGCGCCAGCAGCTCCTTCTCCGGGACCTACGAGCAGTACTTC. This sequence encodes CASSSFSGTYEQYF.

V usage is TRBV14 and J usage is TRBJ2-7, with a tentative D call TRBD2 (6 bases). This CDR3 region has 16 residues. Trimming pared 0 bases from V and 3 bases from J, leaving 15 bases between. Looked up from germline, CDR1 is SGHDN and CDR2 is FVKESK. CDR3 nucleotide sequence: TGTGCCAGCAGCCAAGATCTAGGTGGGAGGAACTACGAGCAGTACTTC. This encodes CASSQDLGGRNYEQYF. Using reference TRBV14 and TRBJ2-7 for the parts outside the CDR3, the full variable domain is EAGVTQFPSHSVIEKGQTVTLRCDPISGHDNLYWYRRVMGKEIKFLLHFVKESKQDESGMPNNRFLAERTGGTYSTLKVQPAELEDSGVYFCASSQDLGGRNYEQYFGPGTRLTVT.

This clone came up a few times. The chain recombines TRBV20-1 with TRBJ1-1; no reliable D call. CDR3 size: 11 residues. From germline, CDR1 is DFQATT and CDR2 SNEGSKA (reference sequence). CDR3 residues: CKARVNTEAFF. CDR3 nucleotide sequence: TGCAAGGCGCGGGTGAACACTGAAGCTTTCTTT.

The CDR3 DNA reads TGTGCCAGCAGCCGAGACAGGGGGAGGTCACCCCTCCACTTT. As protein: CASSRDRGRSPLHF. The V and J genes are TRBV5-6 and TRBJ1-6; 9 nucleotides line up with TRBD1. Losses at the gene ends were 4 bases for V and 10 bases for J; bases not matched to a gene: 6. This CDR3 is 14 amino acids long. CDR1 is SGHDT, CDR2 YYEEEE, per germline.

The rearrangement uses TRBV28 and TRBJ2-7, with a possible D match to TRBD2 (6 bases). This CDR3 spans 15 amino acids. Trimming removed 6 bases at V and 3 bases at J, with 18 bases between. Germline CDR1 and CDR2: MDHEN and SYDVKM. The CDR3 sequence: CASSNDRTNLYEQYF. In nucleotides, the CDR3 is TGTGCCAGCAGCAACGATAGGACTAATCTCTACGAGCAGTACTTC.

This chain joins TRBV6-4 and TRBJ2-2; TRBD1 aligns across 8 bases. The V and J ends lost 6 bases and 3 bases, in that order; junction bases with no gene match: 6. The germline gives CDR1 MRHNA, CDR2 SNTAGT. The CDR3 covers 15 residues. The CDR3 nucleotides are TGTGCCAGCAGGCCGGGACAGGCCGACACCGGGGAGCTGTTTTTT. This gives the protein CASRPGQADTGELFF.

This chain links TRBV12-5 with TRBJ2-7, with 9 bases lining up with TRBD1. The CDR3 is made up of 19 amino acids. The germline gives CDR1 LGHNT, CDR2 FRNRAP. J was trimmed by 0 bases and V by 5 bases; bases with no gene match: 17. The CDR3 sequence: CASGLNRGPTPPISYEQYF. CDR3 nucleotide sequence: TGTGCTAGTGGTCTGAACAGGGGGCCCACCCCGCCCATCTCCTACGAGCAGTACTTC.

The gene calls are TRBV6-5 and TRBJ1-6, with 9 bases lining up with TRBD1. The germline gives CDR1 MNHEY, CDR2 SVGAGI. V was pared by 6 bases and J by 10 bases, with 10 bases of the junction left unmatched. This CDR3 is built from 15 residues. CDR3 DNA sequence: TGTGCCAGCAGGGACCGGACAGGGGTCGGGTCACCCCTCCACTTT. Encoded protein: CASRDRTGVGSPLHF.

The rearrangement uses TRBV4-2 and TRBJ1-5; no reliable D call. The CDR3 consists of 16 residues. CDR1 and CDR2 from the germline V gene are LGHNA and YNFKEQ. Deletions cut 1 base from V and 3 bases from J, with 13 bases between. The CDR3 loop reads CASSQAEGVHNQPQHF. CDR3 nucleotides: TGTGCCAGCAGCCAAGCGGAGGGAGTTCACAATCAGCCCCAGCATTTT.

The CDR3 region is CASSSQGADTGELFF. CDR3 nucleotides: TGTGCCAGCAGTTCCCAGGGGGCGGACACCGGGGAGCTGTTTTTT. This chain links TRBV6-5 with TRBJ2-2; 8 bases map to TRBD1. V lost 4 bases, J lost 3 bases, and 4 bases stayed unmatched. The CDR3 consists of 15 residues. CDR1 is MNHEY, CDR2 SVGAGI, per germline.

The chain carries TRBV5-1 and TRBJ1-1, with 8 bases aligning to TRBD1. Trimming cost V 4 bases and J 1 base; bases outside gene matches: 6. The germline V gene has CDR1 SGHRS and CDR2 YFSETQ. The CDR3 is 15 amino acids. CDR3 region: CASSRGTGENTEAFF. The CDR3 bases are TGCGCCAGCAGCAGAGGGACAGGTGAGAACACTGAAGCTTTCTTT.

The chain is built from TRBV19 and TRBJ1-1; 12 bases match TRBD1. CDR1 is LNHDA, CDR2 SQIVND, per germline (reference sequence). V lost 1 base, J lost 7 bases, and 4 bases stayed unmatched. This CDR3 is 15 amino acids long. The CDR3 reads CASSIGGTGGHEAFF. DNA of the CDR3: TGTGCCAGTAGTATAGGGGGGACAGGGGGCCATGAAGCTTTCTTT.

The chain couples TRBV30 to TRBJ1-2, with D unclear. Trimming removed 6 bases at V and 0 bases at J, with 11 bases between. CDR1 is GTSNPN, CDR2 SVGIG, per germline (reference sequence). The CDR3 has 13 amino acids. CDR3 DNA sequence: TGTGCCTGCCCGGGAGGCTCTAACTATGGCTACACCTTC. Its translation is CACPGGSNYGYTF.

V and J are TRBV5-4 and TRBJ1-2; TRBD1 might be the D (6 bases). Trimming shortened V by 3 bases and J by 8 bases, and 23 bases separated the two germline ends. The CDR3 extends over 16 amino acids. Germline CDR1 and CDR2: SGHNT and YYREEE (reference sequence). The CDR3 is CASSSSQNRVSWGYTF. The DNA for the CDR3 is TGTGCCAGCAGCTCGTCCCAGAACAGGGTGTCCTGGGGCTACACCTTC.

This clone was detected once. J is TRBJ2-5 and V is TRBV11-3; D gene uncertain. Trimming pared 1 base from V and 5 bases from J, leaving 11 bases between. The CDR3 covers 14 residues. The V gene's germline CDR1 is SGHNT and CDR2 YENEEA. The CDR3 loop is CASSLGSLTETQYF. CDR3 in DNA: TGTGCCAGCAGCTTAGGAAGCCTAACGGAGACCCAGTACTTC. The entire variable domain, with the rest obtained from reference TRBV11-3 and TRBJ2-5, is as follows: EAGVVQSPRYKIIEKKQPVAFWCNPISGHNTLYWYLQNLGQGPELLIRYENEEAVDDSQLPKDRFSAERLKGVDSTLKIQPAELGDSAVYLCASSLGSLTETQYFGPGTRLLVL.

This chain links TRBV4-2 with TRBJ2-5; D is perhaps TRBD2 (5 bases). With 1 base removed from V and 0 bases from J, the gap between germline ends came to 9 bases. Germline CDR1 LGHNA, CDR2 YNFKEQ. The CDR3 runs 15 residues. The CDR3 here is CASSQGAADQETQYF. CDR3 DNA sequence: TGTGCCAGCAGCCAAGGGGCAGCGGACCAAGAGACCCAGTACTTC.

For this clone: Other DNA sequences in this sample translate to the same CDR3. The rearrangement links TRBV11-2 to TRBJ2-7; D uncertain. V was trimmed by 0 bases and J by 7 bases, leaving 10 bases between them. Germline CDR1 SGHAT, CDR2 FQNNGV. The CDR3 contains 13 residues. Here the CDR3 DNA reads TGTGCCAGCAGCTTAGATTTACTGCGGGAGCAGTACTTC. It yields the protein CASSLDLLREQYF.

The chain links TRBV15 to TRBJ2-7; 8 bases are a match to TRBD1. V was clipped by 5 bases and J by 0 bases; unmatched bases: 12. Germline CDR1 reads LNHNV; CDR2 reads YYDKDF (reference sequence). The CDR3 spans 17 residues. The CDR3 DNA sequence: TGTGCCACCAGCGGACCCGACAGGGGCTTCTACTCCTACGAGCAGTACTTC. This translates into CATSGPDRGFYSYEQYF.